This record covers a single TCR beta chain. These data belong to a study of PD-1 blockade in classical Hodgkin lymphoma. The V and J ends lost 2 bases and 4 bases, in that order; junction bases with no gene match: 5. The CDR3 covers 15 residues. The V gene's germline CDR1 is MNHEY and CDR2 SVGAGI. Relapse was seen in all patients after autologous stem cell transplantation, and brentuximab vedotin exposure was variable. TCRdb's copy holds only in-frame clones and misses some; the assay was immunoSEQ multiplex PCR. The repertoire holds about 37,000 clones, with less than 80% as singletons. The TCR comes from a human donor with classical Hodgkin lymphoma. Material: peripheral blood mononuclear cells (PBMCs), obtained at baseline. The chain uses TRBV6-5 and TRBJ2-7; 10 bases map to TRBD2. The CDR3 nucleotides read TGTGCCAGCAGTTACAACCTAGCGGGAGCTTACGAGCAGTACTTC. Translation: CASSYNLAGAYEQYF.